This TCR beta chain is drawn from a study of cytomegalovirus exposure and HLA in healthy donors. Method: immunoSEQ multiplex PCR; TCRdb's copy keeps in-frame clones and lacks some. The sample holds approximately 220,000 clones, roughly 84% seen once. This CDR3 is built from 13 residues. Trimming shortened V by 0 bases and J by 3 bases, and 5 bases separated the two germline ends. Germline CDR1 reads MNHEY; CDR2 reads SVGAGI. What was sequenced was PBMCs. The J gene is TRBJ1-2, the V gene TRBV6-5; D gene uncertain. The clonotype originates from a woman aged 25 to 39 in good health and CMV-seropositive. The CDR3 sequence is CASSYSTDYGYTF. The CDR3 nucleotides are TGTGCCAGCAGTTACTCGACGGACTATGGCTACACCTTC.